These 14 T cell receptor beta chains were sequenced from one sample in a study of blood T cell repertoires in COVID-19. Sequencing used immunoSEQ multiplex PCR; TCRdb keeps in-frame clones, though not all of them. The table shows under 300,000 clones, with 88% occurring only once. The material sequenced was PBMCs or T cells enriched from blood (not recorded which). The receptors stem from a woman in her 30s who had recovered from COVID-19.

The chain couples TRBV2 to TRBJ2-2, with 8 bases matching TRBD1. The CDR3 is made up of 16 amino acids. Germline V gene lookup returns CDR1 SNHLY and CDR2 FYNNEI. Trimming at V came to 2 bases and at J to 6 bases, leaving 8 bases not matched to a gene. The CDR3 nucleotides are TGTGCCAGCAGTGAATGGACAGGGTCTAAGTCCGGGGAGCTGTTTTTT. It specifies CASSEWTGSKSGELFF.

This chain joins TRBV5-5 and TRBJ2-1; TRBD2 matches 9 bases. This CDR3 is built from 15 residues. The V and J ends lost 1 base and 8 bases, in that order; junction bases with no gene match: 7. Germline V lookup: CDR1 SGHKS, CDR2 YYEKEE (reference sequence). The CDR3 reads CASSLYSGRRYEQFF. The CDR3, as DNA: TGTGCCAGCAGCTTGTACAGCGGGAGGAGGTATGAGCAGTTCTTC. Together with reference TRBV5-5 and TRBJ2-1, the CDR3 gives the full variable domain: DAGVTQSPTHLIKTRGQQVTLRCSPISGHKSVSWYQQVLGQGPQFIFQYYEKEERGRGNFPDRFSARQFPNYSSELNVNALLLGDSALYLCASSLYSGRRYEQFFGPGTRLTVL.

V gene TRBV30 combines with J gene TRBJ2-7; 10 positions match TRBD2. V was pared by 7 bases and J by 1 base, with 4 bases of the junction left unmatched. The germline CDR1 and CDR2 sequences are GTSNPN and SVGIG (reference sequence). The length of the CDR3 is 13 residues. CDR3 sequence: CAYRTSGSYEQYF. The CDR3 DNA reads TGTGCCTACCGGACTAGCGGATCCTACGAGCAGTACTTC.

In nucleotides, the CDR3 is TGTGCCACCAGCAGAGATAGGGGATTCGGGCGTAATGGCTACACCTTC. Residues: CATSRDRGFGRNGYTF. The rearrangement joins TRBV15 to TRBJ1-2, with a weak D call TRBD1 (5 bases). The germline V gene encodes CDR1 LNHNV and CDR2 YYDKDF (reference sequence). The CDR3 spans 16 residues. Trimming removed 0 bases from V and 6 bases from J, with 17 bases in between.

The chain employs TRBV9 and TRBJ2-5, with 9 bases that match TRBD2. Germline V gives CDR1 SGDLS, CDR2 YYNGEE. The CDR3 is 15 residues long. V was clipped by 4 bases and J by 2 bases; unmatched bases: 6. CDR3 protein: CASSPTSGTQETQYF. DNA of the CDR3: TGTGCCAGCAGCCCGACTAGCGGAACTCAAGAGACCCAGTACTTC.

The rearrangement joins TRBV4-1 to TRBJ2-7; D may be TRBD2 (5 bases). This CDR3 contains 16 residues. Germline V gene sequence: CDR1 MGHRA, CDR2 YSYEKL. Trimming removed 2 bases from V and 5 bases from J, with 19 bases in between. Here the CDR3 reads CASSQTGVGVRHEQYF. The CDR3 bases are TGCGCCAGCAGCCAAACCGGGGTTGGGGTACGCCACGAGCAGTACTTC.

J is TRBJ1-3 and V is TRBV9; D gene uncertain. The CDR3 has 16 amino acids. Trimming left V 0 bases short and J 3 bases short, with 13 bases between. CDR1 is SGDLS, CDR2 YYNGEE, per germline. In DNA, the CDR3 is TGTGCCAGCAGCGTAGGCGGGGTAGGACTTGGAAACACCATATATTTT. This gives the protein CASSVGGVGLGNTIYF. Based on the CDR3 plus reference TRBV9 and TRBJ1-3, the full variable domain is DSGVTQTPKHLITATGQRVTLRCSPRSGDLSVYWYQQSLDQGLQFLIQYYNGEERAKGNILERFSAQQFPDLHSELNLSSLELGDSALYFCASSVGGVGLGNTIYFGEGSWLTVV.

DNA of the CDR3: TGTGCCAGCAGCCACGACGGACAGAGTAATGAAAAACTGTTTTTT. Its protein is CASSHDGQSNEKLFF. The V and J genes are TRBV4-2 and TRBJ1-4; D is perhaps TRBD1 (6 bases). V was clipped by 3 bases and J by 4 bases, with 12 bases between them. Germline values: CDR1 LGHNA, CDR2 YNFKEQ. The CDR3 sequence is 15 residues long.

The chain links TRBV6-6 to TRBJ1-2; D uncertain. The germline V and J ends were trimmed by 7 bases and 5 bases, with 11 bases remaining between them. This CDR3 has 12 residues. Germline values: CDR1 MNHNY, CDR2 SVGAGI (reference sequence). The CDR3 spells CASTGGYYGYTF. In DNA form, the CDR3 reads TGTGCCAGCACTGGAGGGTATTATGGCTACACCTTC.

V is TRBV5-1 and J is TRBJ1-2, with a possible D match to TRBD1 (6 bases). This CDR3 has 17 amino acids. Germline CDR1 SGHRS, CDR2 YFSETQ. Between the trimmed V and J ends, which lost 0 bases and 0 bases, there was a span of 15 bases. The CDR3 loop reads CASSLARGGPSNYGYTF. In DNA form, the CDR3 reads TGCGCCAGCAGCTTGGCCCGGGGGGGGCCTTCTAACTATGGCTACACCTTC. The full variable domain, its missing parts supplied by reference TRBV5-1 and TRBJ1-2, is KAGVTQTPRYLIKTRGQQVTLSCSPISGHRSVSWYQQTPGQGLQFLFEYFSETQRNKGNFPGRFSGRQFSNSRSEMNVSTLELGDSALYLCASSLARGGPSNYGYTFGSGTRLTVV.

This chain uses TRBV18 with TRBJ2-7; a possible D gene is TRBD1 (6 bases). Looked up from germline, CDR1 is KGHSH and CDR2 is LQKENI. V was trimmed by 3 bases and J by 3 bases, leaving 15 bases between them. This CDR3 spans 15 amino acids. The CDR3 spells CASSPLPDRYYEQYF. CDR3 in DNA: TGTGCCAGCTCACCCTTACCGGACAGATACTACGAGCAGTACTTC.

This sequence joins TRBV7-9 and TRBJ1-3, with D unclear. V lost 5 bases and J lost 0, with 17 bases in between. Germline V gives CDR1 SEHNR, CDR2 FQNEAQ (reference sequence). The CDR3 covers 17 residues. The CDR3 DNA reads as TGTGCCAGCAGCATCACCGGGTCCCGGATCTCTGGAAACACCATATATTTT. It codes for CASSITGSRISGNTIYF.

This chain uses TRBV2 with TRBJ2-3; D is undetermined. V gave up 3 bases and J gave up 3 bases, with 13 bases separating them. The CDR3 runs 15 residues. Looked up from germline, CDR1 is SNHLY and CDR2 is FYNNEI. In DNA form, the CDR3 reads TGTGCCAGCAGTGATCCGACACGTACTACAGATACGCAGTATTTT. Translating gives CASSDPTRTTDTQYF.

The chain links TRBV7-9 to TRBJ1-1; the D gene is possibly TRBD1 (6 bases). Germline V gives CDR1 SEHNR, CDR2 FQNEAQ (reference sequence). V was pared by 5 bases and J by 0 bases, with 13 bases between. This CDR3 is built from 15 residues. The CDR3 spells CASSPTGTMNTEAFF. The CDR3 nucleotides read TGTGCCAGCAGCCCCACAGGGACAATGAACACTGAAGCTTTCTTT.